The TCR beta chain described here comes from a study of blood T cells in healthy people across ages. Peripheral blood samples of around 9.8 milliliters were drawn from each donor. Study-wide results and caveats: Both naive CD4+ cell counts and diversity were greater in long-lived donors than in aged donors. Significant beta diversity loss was already apparent by age around 40, declining roughly linearly. Strongly correlated with naive T cell percentage was TCR beta diversity.

CDR3 length: 13 residues. The germline CDR1 and CDR2 sequences are DFQATT and SNEGSKA (reference sequence). V was clipped by 7 bases and J by 0 bases, with 10 bases between them. As to this clonotype: Its antigen remains unknown.

A second PCR, run for roughly 7 to 11 cycles, used a sample-barcoded 5' primer plus a J-beta primer mix. MiXCR, run by TCRdb on the 5' RACE reads, gives a single entry per CDR3 protein. In the table there are approximately 690,000 distinct CDR3 sequences, around 54% of which are singletons. The chain employs TRBV20-1 and TRBJ2-4; a weak D match, TRBD1 (5 bases). This sequence originates from a man aged 60 to 75 in good health. The specimen was blood. CDR3 coding DNA: TGCAGTGTCAGACAGCTAGCCAAAAACATTCAGTACTTC. Translated, it gives CSVRQLAKNIQYF.